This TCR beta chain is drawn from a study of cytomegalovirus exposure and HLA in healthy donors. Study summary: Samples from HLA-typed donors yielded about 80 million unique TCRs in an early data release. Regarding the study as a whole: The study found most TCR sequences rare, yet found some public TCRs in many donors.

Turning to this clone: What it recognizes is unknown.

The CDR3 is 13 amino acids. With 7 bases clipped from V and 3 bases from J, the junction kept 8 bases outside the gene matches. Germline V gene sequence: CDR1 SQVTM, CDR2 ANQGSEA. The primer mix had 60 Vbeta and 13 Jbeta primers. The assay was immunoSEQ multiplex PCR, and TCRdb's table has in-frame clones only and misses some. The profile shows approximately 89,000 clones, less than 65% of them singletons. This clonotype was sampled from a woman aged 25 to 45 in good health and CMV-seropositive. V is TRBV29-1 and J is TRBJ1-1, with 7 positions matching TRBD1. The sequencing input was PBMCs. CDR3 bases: TGCAGCGGACAACAGGGGACTTACACTGAAGCTTTCTTT. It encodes CSGQQGTYTEAFF.